This T cell receptor (beta chain) was identified during a study of T cell repertoires in cytomegalovirus infection. Study summary: Evidence of both CMV infection and a matching HLA type came from public TCR beta signatures. Study-level findings and limits: CMV-specific TCR beta clonotypes restricted by HLA-C dominated the ex vivo response. The cumulative frequency of public TCR beta families distinguished individuals who carried CMV together with the relevant HLA.

The length of the CDR3 is 14 residues. V lost 2 bases and J lost 3, with 10 bases in between. Looked up from germline, CDR1 is LNHDA and CDR2 is SQIVND (reference sequence). On this clonotype itself: What it binds is unknown.

TCRdb called the reads again in MiXCR, with one record for every CDR3 protein. The sample contains some 400,000 distinct CDR3 sequences, 31% of which appear only once. The sequenced material came from PBMCs. This sequence was found in a human donor in good health (CMV status not recorded). Some clones in this sample may be carry-over from other donors' samples. This sequence joins TRBV19 and TRBJ1-1; TRBD1 might be the D (6 bases). CDR3 protein: CASSIRGGDTEAFF. CDR3 nucleotide sequence: TGTGCCAGTAGTATACGAGGGGGAGACACTGAAGCTTTCTTT.